This T cell receptor (beta chain) is from a study of graft-versus-host responses after intestinal transplantation. Looking at the study overall: Every recipient underwent anti-thymocyte globulin induction, then tacrolimus and steroids for 2 to 3 years. Study results and limitations: GvH clones appeared in recipient marrow, some first in ileum or blood.

The data were produced by immunoSEQ multiplex PCR, yet TCRdb's version contains in-frame clones alone and is incomplete. The top ten clones hold more than 0.09% of a sample with under 150,000 clones, approximately 92% of them seen once. On this clone itself: Its antigen is as yet unknown.

There are 14 residues in the CDR3. The V and J ends lost 4 bases and 0 bases respectively, with 7 bases between them. Germline assignment: CDR1 LNHDA and CDR2 SQIVND (reference sequence). The sample in question was unstimulated CD4+ T cells sorted from spleen or lymph node cells, obtained before intestinal transplant. The clonotype comes from a human donor who received an intestinal transplant. The chain recombines TRBV19 with TRBJ2-4; no reliable D call. CDR3 amino acids: CASSKGLAKNIQYF. CDR3 sequence (DNA): TGTGCCAGTAGTAAGGGATTAGCCAAAAACATTCAGTACTTC. The full variable domain, its missing parts supplied by reference TRBV19 and TRBJ2-4, is DGGITQSPKYLFRKEGQNVTLSCEQNLNHDAMYWYRQDPGQGLRLIYYSQIVNDFQKGDIAEGYSVSREKKESFPLTVTSAQKNPTAFYLCASSKGLAKNIQYFGAGTRLSVL.